This T cell receptor beta chain is from a study of OX40 agonist ivuxolimab in advanced cancers. In the study overall: The drug used for patients, ivuxolimab, was an agonistic anti-OX40 (CD134) antibody. Patients got intravenous ivuxolimab at 0.01 to 10 mg/kg every 2 weeks. Patients receiving dose escalation had hepatocellular carcinoma, melanoma, renal cell or head and neck cancer. Whole-study results and caveats: Patients who responded partially at 0.1-3.0 mg/kg showed clonal expansion ranking among the lowest.

The CDR3 length is 15 residues. Trimming removed 6 bases from V and 1 base from J, with 16 bases in between. Germline lookup yields CDR1 LNHDA and CDR2 SQIVND (reference sequence). In the case of this clone: Its antigen is unidentified.

Assay used: immunoSEQ multiplex PCR; TCRdb lists only in-frame clones, some missing. This sample has more than 50,000 clones; about 87% occur once, and the top ten carry 1.5% to 2%. The gene calls are TRBV19 and TRBJ2-7, with D perhaps TRBD2 (6 bases). Sample: CD4+ or CD8+ T cells sorted from blood, taken in a trial of the OX40 agonist ivuxolimab. This clonotype was obtained from an adult with an advanced solid tumor such as melanoma, head and neck, liver or kidney cancer. In DNA, the CDR3 is TGTGCCAGTAGCCGCGAAGATCGGGGGTCCTACGAGCAGTACTTC. Its translation is CASSREDRGSYEQYF.